The 29 T cell receptor beta chains below come from one sample, sequenced in a study of blood T cell repertoires in COVID-19. Clones were read by immunoSEQ multiplex PCR, and TCRdb kept only the in-frame ones, dropping some. The table includes approximately 54,000 clones, roughly 90% detected once. Sample: peripheral blood. The receptors shown here come from a man aged 45 to 65 with acute or convalescent COVID-19.

The V gene is TRBV4-3, the J gene TRBJ2-1; 9 bases align to TRBD2. Germline lookup yields CDR1 LGHNA and CDR2 YSLEER. V was pared by 7 bases and J by 14 bases, with 12 bases of the junction left unmatched. This CDR3 region has 13 residues. This CDR3 reads CASNRAGGPGEFF. CDR3 DNA sequence: TGCGCCAGCAATCGAGCGGGAGGCCCGGGAGAGTTCTTC.

The chain is built from TRBV6-1 and TRBJ1-1, with 7 bases identical to TRBD1. Germline V gene data show CDR1 as MNHNS and CDR2 as SASEGT. The V and J ends lost 2 bases and 5 bases, in that order; junction bases with no gene match: 2. This CDR3 comprises 13 residues. CDR3 in amino acids: CASSERGLTEAFF. The CDR3, as DNA: TGTGCCAGCAGTGAAAGGGGGCTGACTGAAGCTTTCTTT.

J is TRBJ2-7 and V is TRBV5-1; 8 positions agree with TRBD1. The junction had 6 bases not matched to a gene; V was cut back by 1 base and J by 0 bases. CDR3 length equals 16 residues. The germline V gene encodes CDR1 SGHRS and CDR2 YFSETQ. The CDR3 region has the DNA TGCGCCAGCAGCTTGTACGACAGGGGAGACTCCTACGAGCAGTACTTC. Translating gives CASSLYDRGDSYEQYF.

The chain combines TRBV25-1 with TRBJ1-4; the D gene is possibly TRBD1 (5 bases). Between the trimmed V and J ends, which lost 9 bases and 5 bases, there was a span of 16 bases. The CDR3 has 14 residues. CDR1 MGHDK and CDR2 SYGVNS come from the germline V gene. As DNA, the CDR3 is TGTGCCAGTAGGCCGGGGGGGGTCAATGAAAAACTGTTTTTT. Encoded protein: CASRPGGVNEKLFF.

This rearrangement joins TRBV10-2 to TRBJ2-6, with D perhaps matching TRBD1 (6 bases). The CDR3 runs 17 residues. Germline CDR1 WSHSY, CDR2 SAAADI. V was shortened by 2 bases and J by 0 bases, with 11 bases between the two germline ends. The CDR3, as DNA: TGCGCCAGCAGTGAGCTGACAGGTTACTCTGGGGCCAACGTCCTGACTTTC. Translation: CASSELTGYSGANVLTF.

The V gene is TRBV2, the J gene TRBJ1-5; D might be TRBD1 (5 bases). The germline V and J ends were trimmed by 4 bases and 0 bases, with 16 bases remaining between them. The CDR3 covers 17 residues. Germline lookup yields CDR1 SNHLY and CDR2 FYNNEI. The CDR3 DNA sequence: TGTGCCAGCAGTGGGAGACTTGGGGCTTATAGCAATCAGCCCCAGCATTTT. Encoded protein: CASSGRLGAYSNQPQHF.

The J gene is TRBJ1-2, the V gene TRBV30; 7 bases map to TRBD1. The trim removed 5 bases at V and 6 bases at J, leaving 15 bases unmatched. CDR3 length equals 15 residues. The germline V gene has CDR1 GTSNPN and CDR2 SVGIG (reference sequence). CDR3 in DNA: TGTGCCTGGGACAAAGAGAGACAGGGACTAGATGGCTACACCTTC. It specifies CAWDKERQGLDGYTF.

The V and J genes are TRBV6-6 and TRBJ2-5; D unclear. The CDR3 is made up of 14 amino acids. V lost 5 bases and J lost 5, with 15 bases in between. Germline CDR1 MNHNY, CDR2 SVGAGI (reference sequence). The CDR3 nucleotides read TGTGCCAGCAGTCCCTCGGCTAGACTTGAGACCCAGTACTTC. The encoded protein is CASSPSARLETQYF.

The genes are TRBV18 and TRBJ2-5, with 8 bases that match TRBD1. The CDR3 has 13 residues. Germline-derived CDR1 and CDR2 are KGHSH and LQKENI. V was clipped by 3 bases and J by 4 bases; unmatched bases: 1. For the CDR3, the DNA is TGTGCCAGCTCACCTGGACAGGGAGAGACCCAGTACTTC. Translating gives CASSPGQGETQYF.

V usage is TRBV11-2 and J usage is TRBJ2-1, with TRBD2 matching over 12 bases. The CDR3 totals 20 residues. CDR1 and CDR2 from the germline V gene are SGHAT and FQNNGV. The ends lost 0 bases at V and 1 base at J; junction bases unmatched: 10. DNA for the CDR3: TGTGCCAGCAGCTTAGAGCTCCGGACTAGCGGGACCCGATCCTACAATGAGCAGTTCTTC. It translates to CASSLELRTSGTRSYNEQFF.

V gene TRBV7-9 combines with J gene TRBJ2-2, with TRBD1 matching over 8 bases. After removal of 5 bases from V and 7 bases from J, the junction contained 9 bases not matched to a gene. Germline values: CDR1 SEHNR, CDR2 FQNEAQ (reference sequence). CDR3 length: 15 residues. The CDR3: CASSALDRAHGELFF. CDR3 DNA sequence: TGTGCCAGCAGCGCCTTGGACAGGGCCCACGGGGAGCTGTTTTTT.

The chain recombines TRBV28 with TRBJ1-4; 8 bases are a match to TRBD1. This CDR3 region has 14 residues. Germline V gene sequence: CDR1 MDHEN, CDR2 SYDVKM. J gave up 7 bases and V 4 bases, and 5 bases lay outside the gene matches. CDR3 region: CASSSTGGLEKLFF. The DNA of the CDR3 is TGTGCCAGCAGTTCAACAGGGGGACTTGAAAAACTGTTTTTT.

The chain uses TRBV2 and TRBJ2-2, with D perhaps matching TRBD2 (6 bases). V gave up 11 bases and J gave up 6 bases, with 13 bases separating them. From germline, CDR1 is SNHLY and CDR2 FYNNEI. CDR3 length: 12 amino acids. The CDR3 DNA reads as TGTGCCGCAGGCGGGGAGGCCGGGGAGCTGTTTTTT. It encodes CAAGGEAGELFF.

The chain combines TRBV21-1 with TRBJ2-3; the D call in the table, TRBD2, was not verified against the DNA. TRBV21-1 is a pseudogene. The CDR3 consists of 13 residues. The CDR3: CASSKDCTDTQYF. CDR3 coding DNA: TGTGCCAGCAGCAAAGACTGCACAGATACGCAGTATTTT.

The V call is TRBV19, the J call TRBJ2-1; TRBD2 matches at 11 bases. The CDR3 is 19 residues long. Germline V lookup: CDR1 LNHDA, CDR2 SQIVND (reference sequence). J lost 8 bases, V lost 6 bases, and 21 bases had no gene match. The CDR3 coding sequence is TGTGCCAGTAGATTAAATCCTTTTCTTAGCGGGAGGGCCGGGGATGAGCAGTTCTTC. Translation: CASRLNPFLSGRAGDEQFF.

The V and J genes are TRBV5-6 and TRBJ1-2, with a possible D match to TRBD1 (6 bases). This CDR3 has 15 amino acids. CDR1 and CDR2 (germline): SGHDT, YYEEEE. The ends were cut back, 2 bases at V and 6 bases at J, with 17 bases in the middle. CDR3 loop: CASSFAATGAHGYTF. The CDR3, as DNA: TGTGCCAGCAGCTTCGCCGCGACAGGAGCCCATGGCTACACCTTC.

V usage is TRBV19 and J usage is TRBJ1-3; 7 nucleotides match TRBD1. Losses at the gene ends were 4 bases for V and 4 bases for J; bases not matched to a gene: 7. The CDR3 runs to 15 residues. Germline V gene data show CDR1 as LNHDA and CDR2 as SQIVND (reference sequence). CDR3 sequence (DNA): TGTGCCAGTAGTAAACTCAGGGGGAACGGAAACACCATATATTTT. This gives the protein CASSKLRGNGNTIYF. Based on the CDR3 plus reference TRBV19 and TRBJ1-3, the full variable domain is DGGITQSPKYLFRKEGQNVTLSCEQNLNHDAMYWYRQDPGQGLRLIYYSQIVNDFQKGDIAEGYSVSREKKESFPLTVTSAQKNPTAFYLCASSKLRGNGNTIYFGEGSWLTVV.

J is TRBJ1-1 and V is TRBV29-1; 8 bases are a match to TRBD1. Germline CDR1 and CDR2: SQVTM and ANQGSEA. The V gene end was trimmed by 3 bases and the J gene end by 7 bases; junction bases not matched to a gene: 4. CDR3 length: 12 amino acids. CDR3 sequence: CSVDQGASEAFF. The CDR3 DNA is TGCAGCGTTGACCAGGGGGCTAGTGAAGCTTTCTTT. Looking up the rest from reference TRBV29-1 and TRBJ1-1 gives the full variable domain: SAVISQKPSRDICQRGTSLTIQCQVDSQVTMMFWYRQQPGQSLTLIATANQGSEATYESGFVIDKFPISRPNLTFSTLTVSNMSPEDSSIYLCSVDQGASEAFFGQGTRLTVV.

This chain joins TRBV4-3 and TRBJ1-2, with TRBD1 matching over 8 bases. Germline V CDR1 and CDR2: LGHNA, YSLEER. The CDR3 covers 15 residues. V lost 6 bases and J lost 8; bases outside the gene matches: 14. The DNA for the CDR3 is TGCGCCAGCAGGGAGACAGGGGCGAAGAGAGGGGGCTACACCTTC. Amino acids: CASRETGAKRGGYTF.

The chain carries TRBV9 and TRBJ2-3; D is possibly TRBD2 (6 bases). Germline lookup yields CDR1 SGDLS and CDR2 YYNGEE. The CDR3 is 13 residues long. V was pared by 5 bases and J by 3 bases, with 10 bases between. For the CDR3, the DNA is TGTGCCAGCAGTGGAGGGGTGACAGATACGCAGTATTTT. Protein: CASSGGVTDTQYF. The whole variable domain, filled in from reference TRBV9 and TRBJ2-3, reads DSGVTQTPKHLITATGQRVTLRCSPRSGDLSVYWYQQSLDQGLQFLIQYYNGEERAKGNILERFSAQQFPDLHSELNLSSLELGDSALYFCASSGGVTDTQYFGPGTRLTVL.

The count of this clone is one. This chain's CDR3 is CASSQIFYRGDYGYTF. The DNA of the CDR3 is TGTGCCAGCAGCCAGATCTTCTACAGGGGAGACTATGGCTACACCTTC. This rearrangement joins TRBV21-1 to TRBJ1-2; the tabulated D call, TRBD1, remains unverified against the DNA. TRBV21-1 is a pseudogene segment. This CDR3 comprises 16 residues.

This clone turned up a few times. The chain has TRBV9 and TRBJ2-1, with D perhaps matching TRBD2 (5 bases). The germline V and J ends were trimmed by 4 bases and 7 bases, with 9 bases remaining between them. This CDR3 spans 12 amino acids. Germline V gives CDR1 SGDLS, CDR2 YYNGEE. The CDR3 here is CASSLRGNEQFF. The CDR3 nucleotides are TGTGCCAGCAGCCTCCGCGGGAATGAGCAGTTCTTC. Variable domain in full (rest from reference TRBV9 and TRBJ2-1): DSGVTQTPKHLITATGQRVTLRCSPRSGDLSVYWYQQSLDQGLQFLIQYYNGEERAKGNILERFSAQQFPDLHSELNLSSLELGDSALYFCASSLRGNEQFFGPGTRLTVL.

This chain connects TRBV13 to TRBJ1-2; 10 bases are a match to TRBD1. Germline CDR1 PRHDT, CDR2 FYEKMQ (reference sequence). The CDR3 sequence is 17 residues long. J lost 5 bases, V lost 4 bases, and 13 bases had no gene match. Written as DNA, the CDR3 is TGTGCCAGCAGCTCTAACCGGGACAGGGGTCCTTCTTATGGCTACACCTTC. Translated: CASSSNRDRGPSYGYTF.

The chain combines TRBV10-2 with TRBJ1-5, with D tentatively TRBD1 (6 bases). The germline V gene encodes CDR1 WSHSY and CDR2 SAAADI. Trimming took 3 bases from V and 2 from J, leaving 14 bases between them. This CDR3 region has 16 residues. The CDR3 here is CASSEGGGWGNQPQHF. The CDR3 DNA reads as TGCGCCAGCAGTGAAGGGGGGGGATGGGGCAATCAGCCCCAGCATTTT.

The chain joins TRBV18 to TRBJ2-5, with 7 bases that match TRBD1. V shed 3 bases, J shed 5 bases, and the junction held 6 bases outside the gene matches. The germline V gene has CDR1 KGHSH and CDR2 LQKENI. The CDR3 has 14 amino acids. CDR3 coding DNA: TGTGCCAGCTCACCTCGACAGGGTGCGGAGACCCAGTACTTC. As protein: CASSPRQGAETQYF.

The rearrangement links TRBV18 to TRBJ1-2, with 7 nucleotides matching TRBD1. The J segment lost 8 bases and the V segment lost 3 bases, leaving 15 bases of the junction unmatched. CDR1 and CDR2 (germline): KGHSH, LQKENI. There are 16 residues in the CDR3. The CDR3 loop is CASSPTTPQGSRGYTF. The CDR3 DNA reads TGTGCCAGCTCACCTACCACCCCACAGGGGAGTAGGGGCTACACCTTC.

The sample holds a few counts of this clone. The rearrangement joins TRBV19 to TRBJ2-7, with D unresolved. Germline V gene sequence: CDR1 LNHDA, CDR2 SQIVND (reference sequence). Trimming took off 4 bases at V and 4 bases at J, with 11 bases between the two ends. CDR3 length: 13 residues. The CDR3 region is CASSSGIVYEQYF. The CDR3 bases are TGTGCCAGTAGTAGCGGAATAGTTTACGAGCAGTACTTC.

The chain carries TRBV5-5 and TRBJ2-2; tentatively, D is TRBD1 (6 bases). Between the trimmed V and J ends, which lost 4 bases and 1 base, there was a span of 11 bases. The CDR3 sequence is 15 residues long. Germline V gene data show CDR1 as SGHKS and CDR2 as YYEKEE (reference sequence). The CDR3 coding sequence is TGTGCCAGCAGCCCAGGGGCAGGGAACACCGGGGAGCTGTTTTTT. Residues: CASSPGAGNTGELFF.

The chain employs TRBV10-3 and TRBJ1-1; TRBD1 might be the D (6 bases). The CDR3 spans 13 residues. Germline CDR1 is ENHRY and CDR2 is SYGVKD. The ends were cut back, 6 bases at V and 0 bases at J, with 8 bases in the middle. In nucleotides, the CDR3 is TGTGCCATCAGCCAGGGGTTGAACACTGAAGCTTTCTTT. Encoded protein: CAISQGLNTEAFF.